Each of the 26 T cell receptor beta chains below was sequenced from the same sample in a study of CD8 T cells in Susac syndrome. Reverse transcription of roughly 0.45 to 1 ug RNA was carried out with random hexamers. TCRdb re-analysed the immunoSEQ multiplex PCR reads in MiXCR, keeping a single row per CDR3 protein. The sample lists 250,000 to 300,000 distinct CDR3 sequences; approximately 91% were seen once. Sequenced sample: CD8+ T cells from PBMCs. The source of these receptors is a human donor with multiple sclerosis.

The gene calls are TRBV11-3 and TRBJ2-7, with D unresolved. With 5 bases removed from V and 1 base from J, the gap between germline ends came to 9 bases. CDR1 is SGHNT, CDR2 YENEEA, per germline. The CDR3 consists of 13 residues. The CDR3 here is CASSAGRSYEQYF. As DNA, the CDR3 is TGTGCCAGCAGCGCCGGACGGTCCTACGAGCAGTACTTC.

The chain is built from TRBV9 and TRBJ2-7; 7 bases are shared with TRBD2. V was pared by 3 bases and J by 4 bases, with 10 bases of the junction left unmatched. Germline assignment: CDR1 SGDLS and CDR2 YYNGEE. This CDR3 region has 15 residues. CDR3 sequence reads: CASSEAGLADYEQYF. CDR3 sequence (DNA): TGTGCCAGCAGCGAGGCCGGGCTAGCGGATTACGAGCAGTACTTC.

The chain joins TRBV15 to TRBJ1-1; D remains ambiguous. The germline V gene has CDR1 LNHNV and CDR2 YYDKDF (reference sequence). The CDR3 totals 15 residues. V lost 3 bases and J 2 bases, leaving 13 bases between the germline ends. The CDR3 nucleotides read TGTGCCACCAGCAGGGTGGACGGCACTAACACTGAAGCTTTCTTT. Translated: CATSRVDGTNTEAFF.

V gene TRBV20-1 combines with J gene TRBJ2-6, with D perhaps matching TRBD2 (5 bases). The CDR3 has 15 residues. V lost 6 bases and J lost 2, with 14 bases in between. Germline CDR1 and CDR2: DFQATT and SNEGSKA (reference sequence). CDR3 nucleotide sequence: TGCAGTGCGTCTAAACTAGTAACTGGGGCCAACGTCCTGACTTTC. This codes for CSASKLVTGANVLTF.

The CDR3 DNA follows: TGCAGTGCTAGAGAAAAGGAGACCCAGTACTTC. This codes for CSAREKETQYF. V usage is TRBV20-1 and J usage is TRBJ2-5; no definite D call. With 0 bases removed from V and 5 bases from J, the gap between germline ends came to 4 bases. This CDR3 contains 11 residues. The germline V gene encodes CDR1 DFQATT and CDR2 SNEGSKA (reference sequence).

This chain joins TRBV6-6 and TRBJ1-5; TRBD1 matches at 7 bases. The germline gives CDR1 MNHNY, CDR2 SVGAGI (reference sequence). This CDR3 comprises 15 residues. V trimming: 6 bases; J trimming: 0 bases; junction bases outside the gene matches: 5. The CDR3 region is CASRPRGYSNQPQHF. CDR3 bases: TGTGCCAGCAGGCCCAGGGGGTATAGCAATCAGCCCCAGCATTTT.

The chain recombines TRBV3-1 with TRBJ2-7; D call uncertain. V dropped 0 bases and J dropped 3 bases, with 6 bases sitting between them. The CDR3 totals 13 residues. Looked up from germline, CDR1 is LGHDT and CDR2 is YNNKEL (reference sequence). The CDR3 protein is CASSQDDVYEQYF. CDR3 bases: TGTGCCAGCAGCCAAGATGACGTCTACGAGCAGTACTTC.

In this sample, this clonotype turned up a few times. The rearrangement joins TRBV12-3 or TRBV12-4 to TRBJ2-7; 8 positions match TRBD2. Trimming took 3 bases from V and 1 from J; bases not matched to a gene: 2. The CDR3 loop spans 14 amino acids. The CDR3 region is CASSLTSDSYEQYF. In nucleotides, the CDR3 is TGTGCCAGCAGTTTGACTAGCGATTCCTACGAGCAGTACTTC.

This clonotype has a single count. This sequence joins TRBV25-1 and TRBJ1-3; D not resolved. CDR3 length: 18 residues. Germline V gene lookup returns CDR1 MGHDK and CDR2 SYGVNS. The V end lost 2 bases, the J end lost 0 bases, and 17 bases lay between the germline ends. The CDR3: CASSEGRANLFSGNTIYF. CDR3 nucleotide sequence: TGTGCCAGCAGTGAAGGGAGGGCTAACCTCTTCTCTGGAAACACCATATATTTT.

This chain links TRBV11-3 with TRBJ1-1; 7 bases are a match to TRBD1. J was trimmed by 2 bases and V by 1 base; bases with no gene match: 13. CDR3 size: 18 residues. Germline-derived CDR1 and CDR2 are SGHNT and YENEEA. CDR3 DNA sequence: TGTGCCAGCAGCTTAGGCGACAGGGCAGAACGAAAAAACACTGAAGCTTTCTTT. This sequence encodes CASSLGDRAERKNTEAFF.

The chain carries TRBV7-8 and TRBJ2-3; 11 nucleotides agree with TRBD2. Germline V gene data show CDR1 as SGHVS and CDR2 as FQNEAQ. There are 16 residues in the CDR3. The J segment lost 5 bases and the V segment lost 3 bases, leaving 7 bases of the junction unmatched. CDR3 amino acids: CASSLQLAGVVDTQYF. The CDR3 coding sequence is TGTGCCAGCAGCTTGCAACTAGCGGGAGTGGTAGATACGCAGTATTTT.

The J gene is TRBJ2-7, the V gene TRBV19, with D perhaps TRBD2 (5 bases). Per germline, CDR1 LNHDA and CDR2 SQIVND (reference sequence). The CDR3 contains 14 residues. V was shortened by 7 bases and J by 3 bases, with 16 bases between the two germline ends. The DNA of the CDR3 is TGTGCCAGTACTCCTGCTGTGGGAGACTACGAGCAGTACTTC. This sequence encodes CASTPAVGDYEQYF.

As regards this clonotype: A junction boundary mismatches the germline segment, possibly from a read error. The chain links TRBV6-1 to TRBJ2-1; 9 nucleotides agree with TRBD2. This CDR3 has 14 amino acids. Germline CDR1 is MNHNS and CDR2 is SASEGT. This CDR3 reads CASSGLAGTLVGLF. CDR3 nucleotides: TGTGCCAGCAGTGGGCTAGCGGGAACCTTAGTAGGGCTCTTC.

The rearrangement links TRBV5-8 to TRBJ2-3; the match to TRBD2 covers 13 bases. Germline CDR1 reads SGHTS; CDR2 reads YDEGEE. The CDR3 has 16 amino acids. The V and J ends lost 4 bases and 2 bases, in that order; junction bases with no gene match: 4. DNA of the CDR3: TGTGCCAGCAGCCCGGGACTAGCGGGACACACAGATACGCAGTATTTT. This encodes CASSPGLAGHTDTQYF.

The V and J genes are TRBV6-2 or TRBV6-3 and TRBJ2-7; either TRBD1 or TRBD2 may fit D (5 bases each). Germline CDR1 MNHEY, CDR2 SVGEGT. Trimming shortened V by 7 bases and J by 5 bases, and 21 bases separated the two germline ends. This CDR3 has 15 residues. The CDR3 sequence: CASTRDGWVLDEQYF. The DNA of the CDR3 is TGTGCCAGCACCCGGGACGGTTGGGTTTTGGACGAGCAGTACTTC.

This rearrangement joins TRBV5-1 to TRBJ2-1; D gene ambiguous. Trimming removed 0 bases at V and 0 bases at J, with 10 bases between. The CDR3 extends over 16 amino acids. Germline V gives CDR1 SGHRS, CDR2 YFSETQ. The CDR3 region is CASSLAAPSSYNEQFF. CDR3 nucleotide sequence: TGCGCCAGCAGCTTGGCGGCCCCTAGCTCCTACAATGAGCAGTTCTTC. Full variable domain (missing parts from reference TRBV5-1 and TRBJ2-1): KAGVTQTPRYLIKTRGQQVTLSCSPISGHRSVSWYQQTPGQGLQFLFEYFSETQRNKGNFPGRFSGRQFSNSRSEMNVSTLELGDSALYLCASSLAAPSSYNEQFFGPGTRLTVL.

J is TRBJ2-7 and V is TRBV10-3; D remains unclear. Per germline, CDR1 ENHRY and CDR2 SYGVKD. The CDR3 extends over 13 amino acids. V dropped 10 bases and J dropped 2 bases, with 15 bases sitting between them. The CDR3 here is CATLSADPYEQYF. The DNA for the CDR3 is TGTGCCACCCTTTCTGCAGATCCCTACGAGCAGTACTTC.

This chain joins TRBV6-2 or TRBV6-3 and TRBJ2-7, with D unresolved. The CDR3 spans 13 residues. Trimming removed 2 bases from V and 5 bases from J, with 10 bases in between. Germline CDR1 MNHEY, CDR2 SVGEGT. The CDR3 is CASSYGLGNEQYF. As DNA, the CDR3 is TGTGCCAGCAGTTACGGCTTGGGGAACGAGCAGTACTTC.

The chain recombines TRBV11-2 with TRBJ2-7; D is tentatively TRBD1 or TRBD2 (5 bases each). The CDR3 has 14 amino acids. The V gene lost 1 base and the J gene lost 4 bases, with 11 bases spanning the gap. CDR1 SGHAT and CDR2 FQNNGV come from the germline V gene. CDR3 nucleotides: TGTGCCAGCAGCTTAGGAGGGGCGACGTACGAGCAGTACTTC. It specifies CASSLGGATYEQYF.

The chain links TRBV20-1 to TRBJ2-5; 7 bases are shared with TRBD2. Germline lookup yields CDR1 DFQATT and CDR2 SNEGSKA (reference sequence). The CDR3 has 14 residues. After removal of 2 bases from V and 1 base from J, the junction contained 4 bases not matched to a gene. The CDR3 here is CSARNSGPQETQYF. CDR3 DNA sequence: TGCAGTGCTAGAAATAGCGGGCCCCAAGAGACCCAGTACTTC.

The rearrangement joins TRBV4-3 to TRBJ2-1; TRBD2 aligns across 11 bases. The CDR3 extends over 18 amino acids. Trimming took 0 bases from V and 4 from J; bases not matched to a gene: 8. Germline CDR1 LGHNA, CDR2 YSLEER. CDR3 coding DNA: TGCGCCAGCAGCCAAGATTTAGCGGGAGGGGACACGTACAATGAGCAGTTCTTC. Translation gives CASSQDLAGGDTYNEQFF.

CDR3 residues: CASSQLGTYEQYF. CDR3 nucleotides: TGTGCCAGCAGCCAACTGGGGACCTACGAGCAGTACTTC. The rearrangement links TRBV4-2 to TRBJ2-7, with D unclear. The CDR3 has 13 amino acids. The V end lost 2 bases, the J end lost 2 bases, and 7 bases lay between the germline ends. Germline V lookup: CDR1 LGHNA, CDR2 YNFKEQ.

The chain recombines TRBV7-9 with TRBJ2-5; D remains ambiguous. The germline V gene encodes CDR1 SEHNR and CDR2 FQNEAQ (reference sequence). The CDR3 runs to 13 residues. With 2 bases removed from V and 2 bases from J, the gap between germline ends came to 6 bases. The CDR3 here is CASSLPRQETQYF. The CDR3 DNA sequence: TGTGCCAGCAGCTTACCCCGTCAAGAGACCCAGTACTTC.

CDR3 nucleotides: TGTGCCAGCAGGGCCGGGGGGGTTGAAGCTTTCTTT. Amino acid sequence: CASRAGGVEAFF. The chain is built from TRBV28 and TRBJ1-1; possibly TRBD1 for D (5 bases). V dropped 6 bases and J dropped 7 bases, with 12 bases sitting between them. From germline, CDR1 is MDHEN and CDR2 SYDVKM. The CDR3 extends over 12 amino acids.

A few counts support this clonotype. The chain employs TRBV25-1 and TRBJ2-2, with D hard to call. This CDR3 has 13 residues. The V gene's germline CDR1 is MGHDK and CDR2 SYGVNS. Trimming took 9 bases from V and 1 from J, leaving 9 bases between them. In nucleotides, the CDR3 is TGTGCCAGTGGAAGAGGGAACACCGGGGAGCTGTTTTTT. Amino acid sequence: CASGRGNTGELFF.

The rearrangement uses TRBV27 and TRBJ2-7; maybe TRBD2 (6 bases). V lost 1 base to trimming and J lost 2 bases, with 12 bases between them. Germline V gene data show CDR1 as MNHEY and CDR2 as SMNVEV (reference sequence). This CDR3 contains 15 residues. The CDR3 loop is CASSLLSSETYEQYF. CDR3 nucleotides: TGTGCCAGCAGTTTATTGTCTAGCGAAACCTACGAGCAGTACTTC.